A selection of T cell receptor beta chains follows, all from one sample in a study of blood T cell repertoires in COVID-19. Method: immunoSEQ multiplex PCR; TCRdb's copy keeps in-frame clones and lacks some. The sample yields about 100,000 clones, around 87% seen once. The material sequenced was peripheral blood. These receptors originate from a woman aged 50 to 65 with COVID-19, enrolled during active disease. The CDR3 runs from the conserved cysteine through the conserved F or W. A D gene is named only where the DNA matches it firmly. Expanded clones are given a class, and other clones once, few, many or no size at all.

size: -; D: -; J: TRBJ2-7; V: TRBV5-1; DNA: TGCGCCAGCAGCTTGGCGGTAGGGGCCCAATCCTACGAGCAGTACTTC; CDR3: CASSLAVGAQSYEQYF
size: -; D: TRBD2; J: TRBJ2-5; V: TRBV6-1; DNA: TGTGCCAGCAGTGATTATTGGACTAGCGGGGGAAAAGAGACCCAGTACTTC; CDR3: CASSDYWTSGGKETQYF
size: -; D: -; J: TRBJ1-5; V: TRBV30; DNA: TGTGCCTGGAGCCTACAGGGCAATCAGCCCCAGCATTTT; CDR3: CAWSLQGNQPQHF
size: -; D: TRBD2; J: TRBJ2-3; V: TRBV7-6; DNA: TGTGCCAGCAGCCGCGGGGGGCCCGGGGATACGCAGTATTTT; CDR3: CASSRGGPGDTQYF
size: -; D: -; J: TRBJ1-1; V: TRBV11-3; DNA: TGTGCCAGCAGCTCCAGGGAGGGGGACACTGAAGCTTTCTTT; CDR3: CASSSREGDTEAFF
size: -; D: TRBD1; J: TRBJ2-5; V: TRBV7-2; DNA: TGTGCCAGCTCCCCTGACAGGGGATCGGGGACCCAGTACTTC; CDR3: CASSPDRGSGTQYF
size: -; D: TRBD2; J: TRBJ2-3; V: TRBV2; DNA: TGTGCCAGCGGACGAGTAATCGGCGGGGGGGCCTCAGATACGCAGTATTTT; CDR3: CASGRVIGGGASDTQYF
size: -; D: -; J: TRBJ2-5; V: TRBV18; DNA: TGTGCCAGCTCATCCTGGGACACAGTTCAAGAGACCCAGTACTTC; CDR3: CASSSWDTVQETQYF
size: -; D: TRBD2; J: TRBJ2-3; V: TRBV7-2; DNA: TGTGCCAGCAGCTTAGGGCGGGGGAGTACAGATACGCAGTATTTT; CDR3: CASSLGRGSTDTQYF
size: -; D: TRBD2; J: TRBJ2-3; V: TRBV10-2; DNA: TGCGCCAGCAGTGATGGAGCGGGGGGAAGCACAGATACGCAGTATTTT; CDR3: CASSDGAGGSTDTQYF
size: -; D: TRBD2; J: TRBJ2-3; V: TRBV7-9; DNA: TGTGCCAGCATTTCAGCGGGGGGGCCCTTGGGTACGCAGTATTTT; CDR3: CASISAGGPLGTQYF
size: -; D: -; J: TRBJ1-5; V: TRBV4-2; DNA: TGTGCCAGCAGCCAAGTGGCAGGGCTATATCAGCCCCAGCATTTT; CDR3: CASSQVAGLYQPQHF
size: few; D: TRBD1; J: TRBJ1-6; V: TRBV2; DNA: TGTGCCAGCACCTCCGGGACAGGACCCCTCTCCCTCCACTTT; CDR3: CASTSGTGPLSLHF
size: -; D: TRBD2; J: TRBJ2-7; V: TRBV12-3/TRBV12-4; DNA: TGTGCCAGCAGACCTAGCGGATACTACGAGCAGTACTTC; CDR3: CASRPSGYYEQYF
size: -; D: -; J: TRBJ2-1; V: TRBV24-1; DNA: TGTGCCACCTCGGGAGCAGCTAATTACAATGAGCAGTTCTTC; CDR3: CATSGAANYNEQFF
size: -; D: -; J: TRBJ2-5; V: TRBV6-2/TRBV6-3; DNA: TGTGCCAGCAGTTATGTGGGGGGGCCAGTGGGAGAGACCCAGTACTTC; CDR3: CASSYVGGPVGETQYF
size: -; D: TRBD1; J: TRBJ1-2; V: TRBV18; DNA: TGTGCCAGCTCACCACCCGGGACAGGGGGAGTTGGCTACACCTTC; CDR3: CASSPPGTGGVGYTF
size: -; D: -; J: TRBJ1-2; V: TRBV20-1; DNA: TGCAGTGCTAGTCCACCCGGGAACTATGGCTACACCTTC; CDR3: CSASPPGNYGYTF
size: -; D: -; J: TRBJ1-5; V: TRBV21-1; DNA: TGTGCCAGCATTCCGGACAGGGGGGGGAATCAGCCCCAGCATTTT; CDR3: CASIPDRGGNQPQHF
size: -; D: TRBD2; J: TRBJ2-1; V: TRBV9; DNA: TGTGCCAGCAGCCCGTGGGGGGAGGGAGACAATGAGCAGTTCTTC; CDR3: CASSPWGEGDNEQFF
size: -; D: -; J: TRBJ2-7; V: TRBV14; DNA: TGTGCCAGCAGCAGGACAGACCCCATCGGCCCCTACGAGCAGTACTTC; CDR3: CASSRTDPIGPYEQYF
size: -; D: TRBD1; J: TRBJ2-5; V: TRBV5-8; DNA: TGTGCCAGCAGCTCGGGGACAGGGTCAGAGACCCAGTACTTC; CDR3: CASSSGTGSETQYF
size: -; D: -; J: TRBJ2-1; V: TRBV9; DNA: TGTGCCAGCAGCGCCGGAGGAGGGGTCAATGAGCAGTTCTTC; CDR3: CASSAGGGVNEQFF
size: -; D: TRBD1; J: TRBJ2-1; V: TRBV7-3; DNA: TGTGCCAGCAGCGCCCGAGGGGGACAGGGGTACAATGAGCAGTTCTTC; CDR3: CASSARGGQGYNEQFF
size: -; D: -; J: TRBJ2-6; V: TRBV4-3; DNA: TGCGCCAGCAGCCAGCAGGGGTCTGGGGCCAACGTCCTGACTTTC; CDR3: CASSQQGSGANVLTF
size: -; D: TRBD1; J: TRBJ1-5; V: TRBV6-5; DNA: TGTGCCAGCAGAGAGGAGACAGGGACGCATCAGCCCCAGCATTTT; CDR3: CASREETGTHQPQHF
size: -; D: TRBD1; J: TRBJ2-7; V: TRBV30; DNA: TGTGCCTGGAGTCAACCGGGACAGGGGAAATACTCCTACGAGCAGTACTTC; CDR3: CAWSQPGQGKYSYEQYF
size: once; D: TRBD1; J: TRBJ2-7; V: TRBV6-5; DNA: TGTGCCAGCAGTACCGGGACAGCATCCTACGAGCAGTACTTC; CDR3: CASSTGTASYEQYF
size: -; D: -; J: TRBJ2-1; V: TRBV7-3; DNA: TGTGCCAGCAGTAGGAACGGACAGGGAGGGAATGAGCAGTTCTTC; CDR3: CASSRNGQGGNEQFF
size: -; D: -; J: TRBJ2-5; V: TRBV15; DNA: TGTGCCACCAGCAGAGGACCCCAACGGGGAGAAGAGACCCAGTACTTC; CDR3: CATSRGPQRGEETQYF
size: -; D: TRBD2; J: TRBJ2-3; V: TRBV29-1; DNA: TGCAGCGTTGAACCTAGCGGGGGTACAGATACGCAGTATTTT; CDR3: CSVEPSGGTDTQYF
size: -; D: -; J: TRBJ2-7; V: TRBV11-3; DNA: TGTGCCAGCAATCTGAAGCCGGGTCGGTACTACGAGCAGTACTTC; CDR3: CASNLKPGRYYEQYF
size: -; D: -; J: TRBJ1-2; V: TRBV12-3/TRBV12-4; DNA: TGTGCCAGCAGTTTAGGAGGAAGCTATGGCTACACCTTC; CDR3: CASSLGGSYGYTF
size: -; D: TRBD2; J: TRBJ2-7; V: TRBV7-2; DNA: TGTGCCAGCAGCTTAGCGATAGCGGGGTGGGACGAGCAGTACTTC; CDR3: CASSLAIAGWDEQYF